This TCR beta chain was sequenced in a study of Ad26.COV2.S vaccination and SARS-CoV-2 variants (dated by TCRdb to 2020 to 2022). Background for the entire study: Donors in the vaccine arm were drawn from COV1001, a phase I-IIa trial of Ad26.COV2.S in healthy adults that was multicentre, randomized, double-blind and placebo-controlled. Dosing of Ad26.COV2.S was intramuscular, at either 5x10^10 or 1x10^11 viral particles, delivered as one shot or as two shots spaced 56 days apart. The specificity and breadth of SARS-CoV-2-reactive T cell receptors after Ad26.COV2.S vaccination were assessed by TCRbeta repertoire sequencing. The TCR-sequenced set comprised approximately 30 samples: 19 Ad26.COV2.S vaccine recipients, 5 placebo recipients and 8 SARS-CoV-2 convalescent individuals. Participants in the trial were split at random into five groups of five each, receiving low-dose or high-dose Ad26.COV2.S once or twice, or else placebo on both occasions. Investigators remained blinded to trial group allocation during experiments and outcome assessment.

Its CDR3 holds 16 amino acids, cysteine through phenylalanine. The DNA shown is the 48-base CDR3, in frame from base 1. From the germline V gene, CDR1 is SGHTA and CDR2 is FQGNSA. V is reduced by 1 base and J by 1 base, leaving a spacing of 10 bases between them. General conclusions and limits of the study: The study was not powered to compare responses between vaccine doses or regimens. After vaccination, substantial breadth of spike-specific CD8+ and CD4+ T cell responses was reported. Compared with placebo recipients, Ad26.COV2.S recipients showed higher spike-specific TCR breadth (P = 0.0014). It was noted by the authors that total T cell responses may have been underestimated by the TCR breadth and depth analyses. Vaccine and placebo recipients had comparable non-spike TCR breadth, which fits with the vaccine containing only spike.

Concerning this clone itself: Its antigen is still unknown. Within one base of it there is no much larger clone, and no base qualities were kept.

The immunoSEQ Assay was the method used to sequence TCRbeta CDR3 regions. After extraction, genomic DNA underwent amplification by bias-controlled multiplex PCR, followed by high-throughput sequencing. The authors' pipeline ran thus. To quantify the absolute abundance of every unique TCRbeta CDR3 region, sequences were collapsed and filtered. Usable DNA was measured by amplifying reference genes present in all nucleated cells, and TCRbeta template counts were normalized to that usable DNA to estimate T cell fraction. Repertoire TCRs were annotated as SARS-CoV-2-specific by exact matching of V gene, CDR3 amino acid sequence and J gene to a known reactive TCR set. MIRA supplied the reference SARS-CoV-2 TCR set, which was filtered for enrichment in COVID-19-positive ImmuneCODE repertoires so that public or cross-reactive TCRs were removed. Using the MIRA antigens, annotated TCRs were further analysed by specific ORF or by position within an ORF. Breadth was defined as annotated unique rearrangements over total unique productive rearrangements; depth was the summed frequency of those rearrangements. TCR breadth was compared between groups using two-sided Wilcoxon rank-sum tests. TCRdb obtained this table from immuneACCESS and retained in-frame rearrangements with V and J assigned. These tables miss some clones; where compared with another copy, unresolved V genes account for less than half of the shortfall, and the remainder is unexplained. The DNA was the basis for D and trimming; V, J and clone size are from that table. This sample holds about 680,000 clones; 89% were observed only once. The ten largest clonotypes hold about 1.5% of the sample.

This specimen's treatment or condition label, per the study, means: some 19 received Ad26.COV2.S at low or high dose, single or two shots; roughly five received placebo; per-sample allocation not given. For vaccine and placebo recipients, repertoires were sequenced using samples collected on day 63 after the first injection. Between 29 July and 7 August 2020, Cohort 1b enrolled about 27 adults aged 18-55 years at one site in Boston, USA. Ad26.COV2.S was a replication-incompetent adenovirus type 26 vector that expressed a prefusion-stabilized SARS-CoV-2 spike protein derived from the original Wuhan strain.

This receptor was taken from a person between 18 and 65 years old who received the Ad26.COV2.S COVID-19 vaccine or a placebo. The sample consisted of peripheral blood, taken in a trial of Ad26.COV2.S vaccine versus placebo. The chain is encoded by TRBV7-2 joined to TRBJ2-2; TRBD1 might be the D gene, on 5 matching bases. At the DNA level, the sequence is TGTACCAGCAGCTTAGGACAGCCTCTGAACACCGGGGAGCTGTTTTTT. Its product reads: CTSSLGQPLNTGELFF.